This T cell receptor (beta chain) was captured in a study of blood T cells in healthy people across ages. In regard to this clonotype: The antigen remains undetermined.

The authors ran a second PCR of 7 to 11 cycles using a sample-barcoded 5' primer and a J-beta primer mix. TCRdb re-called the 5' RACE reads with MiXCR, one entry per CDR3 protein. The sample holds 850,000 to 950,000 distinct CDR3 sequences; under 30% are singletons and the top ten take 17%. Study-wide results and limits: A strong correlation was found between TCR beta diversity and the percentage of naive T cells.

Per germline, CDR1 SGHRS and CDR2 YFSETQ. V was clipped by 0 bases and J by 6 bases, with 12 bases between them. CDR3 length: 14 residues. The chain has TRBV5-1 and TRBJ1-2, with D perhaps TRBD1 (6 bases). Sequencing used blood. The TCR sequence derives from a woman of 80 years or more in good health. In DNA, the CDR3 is TGCGCCAGCAGCTTGGTGGGGGGCCAAAATGGCTACACCTTC. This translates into CASSLVGGQNGYTF.